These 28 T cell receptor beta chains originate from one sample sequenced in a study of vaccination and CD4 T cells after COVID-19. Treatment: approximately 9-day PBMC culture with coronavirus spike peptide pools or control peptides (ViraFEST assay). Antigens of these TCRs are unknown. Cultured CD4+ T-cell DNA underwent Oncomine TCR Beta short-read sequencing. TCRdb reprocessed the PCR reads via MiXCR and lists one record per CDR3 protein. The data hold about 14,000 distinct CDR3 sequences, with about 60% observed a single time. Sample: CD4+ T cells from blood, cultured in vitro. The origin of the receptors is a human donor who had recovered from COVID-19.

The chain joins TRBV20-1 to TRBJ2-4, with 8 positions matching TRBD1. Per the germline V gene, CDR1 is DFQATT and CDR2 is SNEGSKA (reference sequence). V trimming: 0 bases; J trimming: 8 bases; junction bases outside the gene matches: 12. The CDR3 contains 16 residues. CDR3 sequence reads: CSARDSWTGYTDIQYF. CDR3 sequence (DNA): TGCAGTGCTAGAGACTCTTGGACAGGGTATACGGACATTCAGTACTTC.

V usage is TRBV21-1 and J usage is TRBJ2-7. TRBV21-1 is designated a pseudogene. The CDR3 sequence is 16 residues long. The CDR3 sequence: CASSKFGGGGTYEQYF. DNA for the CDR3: TGTGCCAGCAGCAAATTTGGTGGCGGTGGGACCTACGAGCAGTACTTC.

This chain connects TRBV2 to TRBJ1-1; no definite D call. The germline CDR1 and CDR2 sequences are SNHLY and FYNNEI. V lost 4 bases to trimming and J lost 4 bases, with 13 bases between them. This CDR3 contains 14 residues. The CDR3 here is CASSVPLRGTEAFF. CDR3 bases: TGTGCCAGCAGTGTGCCCCTGCGGGGCACTGAAGCTTTCTTT.

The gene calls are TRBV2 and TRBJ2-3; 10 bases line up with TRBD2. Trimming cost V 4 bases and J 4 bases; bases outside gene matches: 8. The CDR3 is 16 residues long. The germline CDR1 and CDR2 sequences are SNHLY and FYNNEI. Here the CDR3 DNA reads TGTGCCAGCAGTGTAATAGCGGGAGGCGGCCCAGATACGCAGTATTTT. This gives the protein CASSVIAGGGPDTQYF.

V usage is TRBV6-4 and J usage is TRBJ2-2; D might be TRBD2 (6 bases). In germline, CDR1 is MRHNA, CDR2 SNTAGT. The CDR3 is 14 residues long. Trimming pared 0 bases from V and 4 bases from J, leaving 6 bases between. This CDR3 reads CASSDSTSTGELFF. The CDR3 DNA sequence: TGTGCCAGCAGTGACTCGACTAGCACCGGGGAGCTGTTTTTT.

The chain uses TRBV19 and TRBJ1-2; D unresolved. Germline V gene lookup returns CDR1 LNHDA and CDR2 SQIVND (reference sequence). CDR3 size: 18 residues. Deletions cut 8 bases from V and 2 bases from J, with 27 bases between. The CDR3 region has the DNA TGTGCCAGTGTAGGACGGAATGAGATTAAATTCGGAAACTATGGCTACACCTTC. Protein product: CASVGRNEIKFGNYGYTF. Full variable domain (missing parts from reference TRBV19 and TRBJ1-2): DGGITQSPKYLFRKEGQNVTLSCEQNLNHDAMYWYRQDPGQGLRLIYYSQIVNDFQKGDIAEGYSVSREKKESFPLTVTSAQKNPTAFYLCASVGRNEIKFGNYGYTFGSGTRLTVV.

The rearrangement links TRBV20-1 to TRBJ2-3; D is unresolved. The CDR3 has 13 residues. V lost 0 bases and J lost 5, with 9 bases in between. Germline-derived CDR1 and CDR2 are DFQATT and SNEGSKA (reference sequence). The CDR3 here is CSARESVGDTQYF. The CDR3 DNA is TGCAGTGCTAGAGAGTCTGTGGGAGATACGCAGTATTTT.

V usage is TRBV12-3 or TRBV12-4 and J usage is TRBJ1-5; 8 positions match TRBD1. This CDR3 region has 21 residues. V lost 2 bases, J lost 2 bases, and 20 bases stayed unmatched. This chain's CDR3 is CASSLYVLGQESIRRNQPQHF. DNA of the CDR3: TGTGCCAGCAGTTTATACGTGTTGGGACAGGAATCAATACGACGCAATCAGCCCCAGCATTTT.

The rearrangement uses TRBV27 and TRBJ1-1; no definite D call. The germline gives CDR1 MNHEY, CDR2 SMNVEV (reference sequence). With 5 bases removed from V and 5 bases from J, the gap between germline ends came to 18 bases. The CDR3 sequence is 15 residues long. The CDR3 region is CASSARRERDTEAFF. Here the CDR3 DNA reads TGTGCCAGCAGTGCCAGGAGGGAAAGGGATACTGAAGCTTTCTTT.

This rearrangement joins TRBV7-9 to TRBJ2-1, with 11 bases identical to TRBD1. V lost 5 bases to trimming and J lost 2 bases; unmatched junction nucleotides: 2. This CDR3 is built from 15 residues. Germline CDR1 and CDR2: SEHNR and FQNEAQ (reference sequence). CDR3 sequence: CASSGTGGPYNEQFF. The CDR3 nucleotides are TGTGCCAGCAGCGGGACAGGGGGGCCCTACAATGAGCAGTTCTTC.

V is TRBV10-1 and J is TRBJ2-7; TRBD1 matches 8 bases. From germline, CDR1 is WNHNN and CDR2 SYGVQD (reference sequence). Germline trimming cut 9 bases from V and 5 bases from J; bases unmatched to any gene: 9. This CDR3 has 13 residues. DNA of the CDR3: TGCGCCAGTCACCCAGGGGGCAGGAACGAGCAGTACTTC. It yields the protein CASHPGGRNEQYF.

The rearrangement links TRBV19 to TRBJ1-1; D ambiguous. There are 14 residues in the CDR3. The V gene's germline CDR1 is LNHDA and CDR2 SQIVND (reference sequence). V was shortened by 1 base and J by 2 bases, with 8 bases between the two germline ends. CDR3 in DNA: TGTGCCAGTAGTATAGGGGTCGAAAACACTGAAGCTTTCTTT. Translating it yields CASSIGVENTEAFF.

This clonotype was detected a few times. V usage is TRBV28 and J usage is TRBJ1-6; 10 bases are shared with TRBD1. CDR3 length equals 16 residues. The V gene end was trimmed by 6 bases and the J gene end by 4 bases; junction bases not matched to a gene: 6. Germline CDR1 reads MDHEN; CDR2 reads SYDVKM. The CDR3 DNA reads TGTGCCAGCAGGCCCCGGACAGGGGGTTATAATTCACCCCTCCACTTT. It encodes CASRPRTGGYNSPLHF.

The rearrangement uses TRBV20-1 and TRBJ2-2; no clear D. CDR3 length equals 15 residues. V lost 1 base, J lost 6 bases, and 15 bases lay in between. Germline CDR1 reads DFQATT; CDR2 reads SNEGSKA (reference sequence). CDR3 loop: CSARGFRIESGELFF. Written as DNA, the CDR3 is TGCAGTGCTAGAGGCTTTCGAATAGAGTCCGGGGAGCTGTTTTTT.

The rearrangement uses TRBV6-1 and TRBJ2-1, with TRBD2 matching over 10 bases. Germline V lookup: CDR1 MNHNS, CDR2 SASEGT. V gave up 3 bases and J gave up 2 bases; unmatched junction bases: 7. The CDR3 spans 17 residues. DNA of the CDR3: TGTGCCAGCAGTGAGGGGATAGCGGGAGGCCCCTACAATGAGCAGTTCTTC. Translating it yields CASSEGIAGGPYNEQFF.

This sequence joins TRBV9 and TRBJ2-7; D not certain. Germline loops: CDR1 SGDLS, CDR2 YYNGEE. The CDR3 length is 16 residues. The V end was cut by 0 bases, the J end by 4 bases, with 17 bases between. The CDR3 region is CASSVGVGAVGYEQYF. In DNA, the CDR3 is TGTGCCAGCAGCGTAGGAGTCGGCGCGGTGGGGTACGAGCAGTACTTC.

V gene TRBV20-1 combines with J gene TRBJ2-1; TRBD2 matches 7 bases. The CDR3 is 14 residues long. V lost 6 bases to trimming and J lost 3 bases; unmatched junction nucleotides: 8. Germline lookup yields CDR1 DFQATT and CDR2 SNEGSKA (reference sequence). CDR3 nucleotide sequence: TGCAGTGCCACTGTCGGCGGGAGCTACAATGAGCAGTTCTTC. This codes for CSATVGGSYNEQFF.

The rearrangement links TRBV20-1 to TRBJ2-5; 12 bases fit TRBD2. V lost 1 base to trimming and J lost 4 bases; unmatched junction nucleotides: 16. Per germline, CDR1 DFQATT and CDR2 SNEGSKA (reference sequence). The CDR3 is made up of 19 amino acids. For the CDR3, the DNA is TGCAGTGCTAGAGTTTCGAGGCTAGCGGGAGGGCTGGGGGGAGAGACCCAGTACTTC. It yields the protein CSARVSRLAGGLGGETQYF.

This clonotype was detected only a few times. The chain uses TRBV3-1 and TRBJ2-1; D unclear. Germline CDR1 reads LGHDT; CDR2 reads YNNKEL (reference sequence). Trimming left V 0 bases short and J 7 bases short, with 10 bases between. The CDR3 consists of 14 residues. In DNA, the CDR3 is TGTGCCAGCAGCCAAGAAGTGTCGGGTAATGAGCAGTTCTTC. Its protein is CASSQEVSGNEQFF.

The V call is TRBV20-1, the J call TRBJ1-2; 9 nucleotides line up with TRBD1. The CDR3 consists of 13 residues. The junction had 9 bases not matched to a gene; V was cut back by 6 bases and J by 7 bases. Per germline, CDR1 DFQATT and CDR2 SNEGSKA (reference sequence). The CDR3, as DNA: TGCAGTGCAGCACTTGGGACAGGGCTTGGCTACACCTTC. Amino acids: CSAALGTGLGYTF.

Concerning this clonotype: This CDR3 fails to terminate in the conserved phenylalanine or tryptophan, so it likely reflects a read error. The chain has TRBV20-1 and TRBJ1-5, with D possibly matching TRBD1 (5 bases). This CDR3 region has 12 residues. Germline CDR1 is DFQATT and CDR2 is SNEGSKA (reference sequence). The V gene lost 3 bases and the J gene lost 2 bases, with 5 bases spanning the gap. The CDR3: CSARGGNQPQHL. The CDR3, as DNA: TGCAGTGCTAGGGGGGGCAATCAGCCCCAGCATTTA.

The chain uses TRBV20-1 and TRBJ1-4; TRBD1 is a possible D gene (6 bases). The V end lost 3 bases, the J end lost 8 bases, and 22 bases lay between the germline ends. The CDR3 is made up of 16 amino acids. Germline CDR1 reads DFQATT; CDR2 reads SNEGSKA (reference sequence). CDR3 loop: CSASPITGRGEEKLFF. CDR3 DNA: TGCAGTGCTAGCCCCATTACAGGGCGGGGGGAGGAAAAACTGTTTTTT.

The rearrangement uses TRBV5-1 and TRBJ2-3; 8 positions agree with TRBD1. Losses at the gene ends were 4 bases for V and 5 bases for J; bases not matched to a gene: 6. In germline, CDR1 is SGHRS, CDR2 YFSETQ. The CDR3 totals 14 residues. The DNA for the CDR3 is TGCGCCAGCAGCGTGACAGGGGATGGAGATACGCAGTATTTT. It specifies CASSVTGDGDTQYF.

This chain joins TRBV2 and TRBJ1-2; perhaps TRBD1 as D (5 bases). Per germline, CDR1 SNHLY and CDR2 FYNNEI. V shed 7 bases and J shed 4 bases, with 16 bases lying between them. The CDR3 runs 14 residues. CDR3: CASTRPRDGYGYTF. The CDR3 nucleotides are TGTGCCAGCACCCGACCTAGGGACGGCTATGGCTACACCTTC.

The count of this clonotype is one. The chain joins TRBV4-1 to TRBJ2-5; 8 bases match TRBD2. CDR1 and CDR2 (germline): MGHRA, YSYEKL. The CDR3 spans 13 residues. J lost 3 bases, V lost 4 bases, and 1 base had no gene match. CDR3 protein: CASSLAGKETQYF. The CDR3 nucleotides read TGCGCCAGCAGCCTAGCGGGAAAAGAGACCCAGTACTTC.

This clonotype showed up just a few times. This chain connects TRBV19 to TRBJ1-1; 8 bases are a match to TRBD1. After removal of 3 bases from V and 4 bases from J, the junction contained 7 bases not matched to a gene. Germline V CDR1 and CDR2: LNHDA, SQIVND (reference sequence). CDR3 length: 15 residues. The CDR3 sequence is CASSIGQGGSTEAFF. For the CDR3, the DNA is TGTGCCAGTAGTATCGGACAGGGAGGGAGCACTGAAGCTTTCTTT.

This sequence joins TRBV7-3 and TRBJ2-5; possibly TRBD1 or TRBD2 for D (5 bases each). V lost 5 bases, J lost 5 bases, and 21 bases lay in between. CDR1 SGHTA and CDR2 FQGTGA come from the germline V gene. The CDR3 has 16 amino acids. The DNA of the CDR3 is TGTGCCAGCAGCCCCCAGGGACCAGTCTCCCCGGAGACCCAGTACTTC. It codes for CASSPQGPVSPETQYF.

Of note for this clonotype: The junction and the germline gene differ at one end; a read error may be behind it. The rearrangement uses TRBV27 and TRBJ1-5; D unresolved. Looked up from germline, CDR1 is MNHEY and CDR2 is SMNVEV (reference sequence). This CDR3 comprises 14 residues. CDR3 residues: CASSLAGREQPRHF. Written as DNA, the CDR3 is TGTGCCAGCAGTTTGGCCGGGCGGGAACAGCCCCGGCATTTT.